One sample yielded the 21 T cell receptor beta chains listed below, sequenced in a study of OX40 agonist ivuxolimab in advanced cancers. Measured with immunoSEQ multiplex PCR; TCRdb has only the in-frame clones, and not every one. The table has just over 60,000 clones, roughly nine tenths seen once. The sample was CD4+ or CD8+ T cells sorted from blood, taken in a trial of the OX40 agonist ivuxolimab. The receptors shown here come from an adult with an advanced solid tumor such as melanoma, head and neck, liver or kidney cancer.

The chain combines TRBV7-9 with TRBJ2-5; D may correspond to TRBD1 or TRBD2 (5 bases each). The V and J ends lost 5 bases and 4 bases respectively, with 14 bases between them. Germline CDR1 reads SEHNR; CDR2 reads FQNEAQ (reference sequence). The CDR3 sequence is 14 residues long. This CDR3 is CASSTTGTVETQYF. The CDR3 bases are TGTGCCAGCAGCACAACCGGGACGGTAGAGACCCAGTACTTC.

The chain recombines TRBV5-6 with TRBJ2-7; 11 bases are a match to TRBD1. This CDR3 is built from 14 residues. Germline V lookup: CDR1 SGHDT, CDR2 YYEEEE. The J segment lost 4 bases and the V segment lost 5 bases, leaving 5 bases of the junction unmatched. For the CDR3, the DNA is TGTGCCAGCAGGACCGGGACAGGGGGTTACGAGCAGTACTTC. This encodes CASRTGTGGYEQYF.

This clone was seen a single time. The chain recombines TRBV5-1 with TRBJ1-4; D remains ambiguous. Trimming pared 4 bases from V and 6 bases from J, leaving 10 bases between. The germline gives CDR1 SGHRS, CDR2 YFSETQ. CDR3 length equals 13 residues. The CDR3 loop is CASSQDTDEKLFF. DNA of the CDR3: TGCGCCAGCAGCCAGGATACGGATGAAAAACTGTTTTTT.

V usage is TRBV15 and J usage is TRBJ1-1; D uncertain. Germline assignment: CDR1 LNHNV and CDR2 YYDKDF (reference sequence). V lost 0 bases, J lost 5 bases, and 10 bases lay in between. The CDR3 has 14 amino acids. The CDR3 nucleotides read TGTGCCACCAGCAGAGATATGTTCGGGACTGAAGCTTTCTTT. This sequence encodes CATSRDMFGTEAFF. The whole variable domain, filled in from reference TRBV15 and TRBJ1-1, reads DAMVIQNPRYQVTQFGKPVTLSCSQTLNHNVMYWYQQKSSQAPKLLFHYYDKDFNNEADTPDNFQSRRPNTSFCFLDIRSPGLGDTAMYLCATSRDMFGTEAFFGQGTRLTVV.

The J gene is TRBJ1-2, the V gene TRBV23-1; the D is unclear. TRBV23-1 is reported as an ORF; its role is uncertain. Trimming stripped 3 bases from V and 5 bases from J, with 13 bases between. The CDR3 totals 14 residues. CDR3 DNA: TGCGCCAGCAGTCAGCCGACCCCGCAGTATGGCTACACCTTC. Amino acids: CASSQPTPQYGYTF.

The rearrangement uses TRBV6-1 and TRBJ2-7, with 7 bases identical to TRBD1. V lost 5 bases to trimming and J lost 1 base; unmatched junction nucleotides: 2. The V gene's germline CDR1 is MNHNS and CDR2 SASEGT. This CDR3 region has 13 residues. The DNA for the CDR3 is TGTGCCAGCAGTTCGGACAGGTCCTACGAGCAGTACTTC. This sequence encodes CASSSDRSYEQYF.

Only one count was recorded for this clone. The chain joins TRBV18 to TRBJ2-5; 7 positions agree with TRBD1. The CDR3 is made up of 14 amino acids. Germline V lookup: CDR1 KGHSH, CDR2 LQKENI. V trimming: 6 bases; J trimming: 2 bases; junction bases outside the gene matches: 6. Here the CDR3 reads CASSLRTGQETQYF. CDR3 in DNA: TGTGCCAGCTCGCTAAGGACAGGTCAAGAGACCCAGTACTTC.

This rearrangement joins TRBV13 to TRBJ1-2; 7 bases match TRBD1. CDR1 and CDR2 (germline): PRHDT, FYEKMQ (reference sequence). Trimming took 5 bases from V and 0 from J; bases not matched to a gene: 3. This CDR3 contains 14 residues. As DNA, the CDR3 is TGTGCCAGCAGCCCCGGGACAGCTAACTATGGCTACACCTTC. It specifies CASSPGTANYGYTF.

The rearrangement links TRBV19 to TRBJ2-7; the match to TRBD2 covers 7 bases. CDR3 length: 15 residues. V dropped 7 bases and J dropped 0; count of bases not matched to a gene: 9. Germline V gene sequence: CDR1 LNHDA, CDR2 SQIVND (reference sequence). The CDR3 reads CASTRVWDYSYEQYF. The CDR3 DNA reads TGTGCCAGTACAAGAGTTTGGGACTACTCCTACGAGCAGTACTTC.

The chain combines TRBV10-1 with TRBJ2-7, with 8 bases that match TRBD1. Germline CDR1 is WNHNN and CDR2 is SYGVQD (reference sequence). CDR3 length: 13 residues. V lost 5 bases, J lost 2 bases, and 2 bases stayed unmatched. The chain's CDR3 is CASSPGQAYEQYF. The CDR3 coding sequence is TGCGCCAGCAGTCCGGGACAGGCCTACGAGCAGTACTTC.

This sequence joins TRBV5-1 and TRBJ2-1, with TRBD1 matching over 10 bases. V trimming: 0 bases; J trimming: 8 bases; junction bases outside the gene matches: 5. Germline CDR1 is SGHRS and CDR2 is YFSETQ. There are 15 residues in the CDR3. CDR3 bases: TGCGCCAGCAGCTTGGTGGGACAGGGGTGGGATGAGCAGTTCTTC. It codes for CASSLVGQGWDEQFF. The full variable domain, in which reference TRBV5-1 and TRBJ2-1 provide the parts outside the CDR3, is KAGVTQTPRYLIKTRGQQVTLSCSPISGHRSVSWYQQTPGQGLQFLFEYFSETQRNKGNFPGRFSGRQFSNSRSEMNVSTLELGDSALYLCASSLVGQGWDEQFFGPGTRLTVL.

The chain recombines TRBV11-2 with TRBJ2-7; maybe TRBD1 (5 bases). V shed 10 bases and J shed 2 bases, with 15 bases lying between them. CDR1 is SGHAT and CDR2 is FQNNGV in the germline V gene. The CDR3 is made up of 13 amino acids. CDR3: CATRGSRAYEQYF. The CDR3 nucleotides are TGTGCCACCCGAGGTAGCAGGGCCTACGAGCAGTACTTC.

CDR3 nucleotide sequence: TGTGCCAGCAGTTACTCGATAAGGGCCCAGGGGAATGGCTACACCTTC. Translated, it gives CASSYSIRAQGNGYTF. The rearrangement links TRBV6-5 to TRBJ1-2; D might be TRBD1 (6 bases). Germline V lookup: CDR1 MNHEY, CDR2 SVGAGI. CDR3 length: 16 residues. Deletions cut 0 bases from V and 6 bases from J, with 17 bases between.

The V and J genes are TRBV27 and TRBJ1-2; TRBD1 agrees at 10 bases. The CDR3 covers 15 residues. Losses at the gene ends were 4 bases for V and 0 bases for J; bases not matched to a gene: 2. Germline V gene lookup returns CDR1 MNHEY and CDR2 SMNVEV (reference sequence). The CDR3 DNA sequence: TGTGCCAGCAGTTGGACAGGGGGAGCTAACTATGGCTACACCTTC. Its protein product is CASSWTGGANYGYTF.

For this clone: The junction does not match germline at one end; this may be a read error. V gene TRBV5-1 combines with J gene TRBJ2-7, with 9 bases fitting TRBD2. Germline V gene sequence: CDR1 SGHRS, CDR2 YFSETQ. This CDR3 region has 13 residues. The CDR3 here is CASSGGPGYEQYF. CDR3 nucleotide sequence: TGTGCCAGCAGCGGGGGGCCAGGGTACGAGCAGTACTTC. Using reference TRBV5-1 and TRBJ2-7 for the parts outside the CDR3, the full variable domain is KAGVTQTPRYLIKTRGQQVTLSCSPISGHRSVSWYQQTPGQGLQFLFEYFSETQRNKGNFPGRFSGRQFSNSRSEMNVSTLELGDSALYLCASSGGPGYEQYFGPGTRLTVT.

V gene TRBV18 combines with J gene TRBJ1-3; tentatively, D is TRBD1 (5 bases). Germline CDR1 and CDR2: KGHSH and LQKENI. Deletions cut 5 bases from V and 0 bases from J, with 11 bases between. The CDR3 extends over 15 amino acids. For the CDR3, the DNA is TGTGCCAGCTCAACGGTGGGGGGCTCTGGAAACACCATATATTTT. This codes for CASSTVGGSGNTIYF.

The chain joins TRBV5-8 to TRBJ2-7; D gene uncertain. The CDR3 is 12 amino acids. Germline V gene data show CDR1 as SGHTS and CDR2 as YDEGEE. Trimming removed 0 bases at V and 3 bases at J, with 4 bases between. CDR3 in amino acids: CASSLEGYEQYF. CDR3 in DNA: TGTGCCAGCAGCTTGGAGGGCTACGAGCAGTACTTC.

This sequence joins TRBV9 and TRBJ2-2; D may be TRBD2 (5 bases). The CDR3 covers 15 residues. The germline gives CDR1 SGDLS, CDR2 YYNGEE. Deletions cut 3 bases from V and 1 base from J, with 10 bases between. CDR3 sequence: CASSGGFRNTGELFF. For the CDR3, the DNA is TGTGCCAGCAGCGGCGGGTTTCGGAACACCGGGGAGCTGTTTTTT. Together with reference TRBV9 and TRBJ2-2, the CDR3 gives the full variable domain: DSGVTQTPKHLITATGQRVTLRCSPRSGDLSVYWYQQSLDQGLQFLIQYYNGEERAKGNILERFSAQQFPDLHSELNLSSLELGDSALYFCASSGGFRNTGELFFGEGSRLTVL.

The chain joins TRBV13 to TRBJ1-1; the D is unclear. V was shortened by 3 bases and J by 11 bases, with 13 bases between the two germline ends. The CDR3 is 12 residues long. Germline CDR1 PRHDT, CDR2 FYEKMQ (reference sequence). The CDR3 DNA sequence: TGTGCCAGCAGCTTGGACCTCCCTAGGGCTTTCTTT. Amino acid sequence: CASSLDLPRAFF.

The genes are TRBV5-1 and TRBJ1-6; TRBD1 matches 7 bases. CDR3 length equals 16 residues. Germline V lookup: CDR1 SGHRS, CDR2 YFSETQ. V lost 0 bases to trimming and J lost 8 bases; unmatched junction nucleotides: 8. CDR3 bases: TGCGCCAGCAGCTTGGAAGGGTGGGACAGTTATTCACCCCTCCACTTT. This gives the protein CASSLEGWDSYSPLHF. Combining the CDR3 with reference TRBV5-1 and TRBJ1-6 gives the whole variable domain KAGVTQTPRYLIKTRGQQVTLSCSPISGHRSVSWYQQTPGQGLQFLFEYFSETQRNKGNFPGRFSGRQFSNSRSEMNVSTLELGDSALYLCASSLEGWDSYSPLHFGNGTRLTVT.

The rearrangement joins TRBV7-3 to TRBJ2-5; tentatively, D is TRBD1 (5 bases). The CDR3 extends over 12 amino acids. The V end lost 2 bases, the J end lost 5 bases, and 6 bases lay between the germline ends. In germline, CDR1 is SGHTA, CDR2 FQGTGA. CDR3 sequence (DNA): TGTGCCAGCAGCTTAGGGGCGGAGACCCAGTACTTC. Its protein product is CASSLGAETQYF.